Listed below are T cell receptor beta chains from one sample, sequenced in a study of T cells in localized non-small cell lung cancer. Produced via immunoSEQ multiplex PCR; TCRdb's table is partial and in-frame only. The data contain about 7,300 clones, approximately 22% of them singletons. Here the sequenced sample was lung tumor tissue, taken before any cancer treatment. These receptor sequences come from a man aged 35 to 69 with stage III squamous cell lung carcinoma. The CDR3 runs from the conserved cysteine through the conserved F or W. A D gene is named only where the DNA matches it firmly. Clone size is shown for a subset of rows, as once, few, many or a class of expanded clone.

v_gene	abundance	j_gene	d_gene	CDR3nt	CDR3aa
TRBV11-3	many	TRBJ1-2	TRBD1	TGTGCCAGCAGCTTAGGTACAGGGGTGCTTGACTATGGCTACACCTTC	CASSLGTGVLDYGYTF
TRBV9	medium-sized	TRBJ2-1	TRBD1	TGTGCCAGCACAAAGGCCCCACAGGGGATCAATGAGCAGTTCTTC	CASTKAPQGINEQFF
TRBV7-2	few	TRBJ1-1	NA	TGTGCCAGCAGCGTGACAGCGAACACTGAAGCTTTCTTT	CASSVTANTEAFF
TRBV9	few	TRBJ2-1	NA	TGTGCCAGCAGCGTAGAAGGACAAGATGAGCAGTTCTTC	CASSVEGQDEQFF
TRBV19	NA	TRBJ2-7	TRBD2	TGTGCCAGTAGTATAGCGGGGGGAGTTGAGCAGTACTTC	CASSIAGGVEQYF
TRBV6-8	few	TRBJ2-7	NA	TGTGCCATCAGAGACGGGCAGGGAGTGGGATACGAGCAGTACTTC	CAIRDGQGVGYEQYF
TRBV11-3	few	TRBJ2-5	TRBD1	TGTGCCAGCAGTCTAGAGGCGGCAGGGGGCACGGAGACCCAGTACTTC	CASSLEAAGGTETQYF
TRBV4-1	few	TRBJ2-7	NA	TGCGCCAGCAGCCTAAGCGACCCTGGACGGTACGAGCAGTACTTC	CASSLSDPGRYEQYF
TRBV6-8	NA	TRBJ1-2	TRBD1	TGTGCCAGCAGTAGCCGACAGGGGGTAGGCTACACCTTC	CASSSRQGVGYTF
TRBV28	few	TRBJ1-2	NA	TGTGCCAGCAGTTTACCAGACAGGAGCAGCTATGGCTACACCTTC	CASSLPDRSSYGYTF
TRBV9	few	TRBJ1-4	TRBD1	TGTGCCAGCAGCCGGACAGGAGCAAAAAAACTGTTTTTT	CASSRTGAKKLFF
TRBV15	few	TRBJ1-2	TRBD1	TGTGCCACCAGCAGAGACCCCGGACAGGGTGTTGGCTACACCTTC	CATSRDPGQGVGYTF
TRBV11-3	medium-sized	TRBJ2-7	TRBD1	TGTGCCAGCAGCTTAGTCGCGACAGGGGGCTACGAGCAGTACTTC	CASSLVATGGYEQYF
TRBV11-3	many	TRBJ2-5	NA	TGTGCCAGCAGCCAAGCAACAGTGTACCAAGAGACCCAGTACTTC	CASSQATVYQETQYF
TRBV12-5	NA	TRBJ1-2	NA	TGTGCTAGTGCCCCCTCGGGAAGCAACTATGGCTACACCTTC	CASAPSGSNYGYTF
TRBV11-3	few	TRBJ1-3	TRBD1	TGTGCCAGCAGCTTGGGCGGACAGGGAACTGGAAACACCATATATTTT	CASSLGGQGTGNTIYF
TRBV5-1	NA	TRBJ1-1	NA	TGCGCCAGCAGCGGGGACACCCTGAACACTGAAGCTTTCTTT	CASSGDTLNTEAFF
TRBV6-8	NA	TRBJ1-5	NA	TGTGCCACCGACATCGCCGTCGGCAATCAGCCCCAGCATTTT	CATDIAVGNQPQHF
TRBV11-3	NA	TRBJ1-5	NA	TGTGCCAGCAGCGTCGGGACCGACCGACCCCTTTATAGCAATCAGCCCCAGCATTTT	CASSVGTDRPLYSNQPQHF
TRBV19	NA	TRBJ1-1	NA	TGTGCCAGTAGTATAGGAGGGAACACTGAAGCTTTCTTT	CASSIGGNTEAFF
TRBV19	NA	TRBJ1-5	NA	TGTGCCAGTAGTAGTGTGGGGGTGGTTAATCAGCCCCAGCATTTT	CASSSVGVVNQPQHF
TRBV28	few	TRBJ1-6	NA	TGTGCCAGCAGTTCATTAGTCTCCGGCCTCTATAATTCACCCCTCCACTTT	CASSSLVSGLYNSPLHF
TRBV28	few	TRBJ2-5	TRBD2	TGTGCCAGCAGACCTACTAGCGGGGGGGCCACGCGAGAGACCCAGTACTTC	CASRPTSGGATRETQYF
TRBV4-1	NA	TRBJ2-1	TRBD1	TGCGCCAGCAGCAAGGACAGGGGAGATGAGCAGTTCTTC	CASSKDRGDEQFF
TRBV11-3	few	TRBJ1-2	TRBD1	TGTGCCAGCAGCTTAGAGACAGGGGAGCATGGCTACACCTTC	CASSLETGEHGYTF
TRBV5-1	NA	TRBJ1-2	TRBD1	TGCGCCAGCAGCATAGGACAGGGCAACTATGGCTACACCTTC	CASSIGQGNYGYTF
TRBV19	NA	TRBJ2-3	NA	TGTGCCAGTAGCGCGGGGTTTAGCACAGATACGCAGTATTTT	CASSAGFSTDTQYF
TRBV7-4	NA	TRBJ1-2	TRBD1	TGTGCCAGCAGCGAGCGGACAGGTGGACCTGGGACCTTC	CASSERTGGPGTF
TRBV18	NA	TRBJ1-1	NA	TGTGCCAGCTCACCAGAGAGGTCAGGATACGGCAACACTGAAGCTTTCTTT	CASSPERSGYGNTEAFF
TRBV14	NA	TRBJ2-1	NA	TGTGCCAGCAGCGAGGGGGTCCGGGATGAGCAGTTCTTC	CASSEGVRDEQFF
TRBV1	few	TRBJ2-3	NA	TGCGCCAGCAGCCAAGATCTTGGGTCTAGGGTAAGCACAGATACGCAGTATTTT	CASSQDLGSRVSTDTQYF
TRBV14	NA	TRBJ1-1	NA	TGTGCCAGCAGCCCAAGGAGAGTCAGGGTATCGGACACTGAAGCTTTCTTT	CASSPRRVRVSDTEAFF
TRBV12-5	NA	TRBJ2-5	NA	TGTGCCAGCACCCCCGGGTCTTGGCAAGAGACCCAGTACTTC	CASTPGSWQETQYF
TRBV9	NA	TRBJ1-2	TRBD1	TGTGCCAGCAGTGGACAGGGGAGAGGCTATGGCTACACCTTC	CASSGQGRGYGYTF
TRBV18	NA	TRBJ1-5	TRBD1	TGTGCCAGCTCAGAAACAGGGGGCGATCAGCCCCAGCATTTT	CASSETGGDQPQHF
TRBV9	medium-sized	TRBJ2-1	TRBD2	TGTGCCAGCAGCTTAGGACTAGCGGGCCCCAATGAGCAGTTCTTC	CASSLGLAGPNEQFF
TRBV19	few	TRBJ2-2	NA	TGTGCCAGTAGTATACAGCGGGACACCGGGGAGCTGTTTTTT	CASSIQRDTGELFF
TRBV11-3	medium-sized	TRBJ1-4	NA	TGTGCCAGCAGCTTGGAACAGGGATGGGAAAAACTGTTTTTT	CASSLEQGWEKLFF
TRBV29-1	few	TRBJ1-1	TRBD1	TGCAGCACCAGGGGGGGAAACACTGAAGCTTTCTTT	CSTRGGNTEAFF
TRBV5-1	few	TRBJ1-2	NA	TGCGCCAGCAGCTTGTTCCCAACGGACTATGGCTACACCTTC	CASSLFPTDYGYTF
TRBV16	once	TRBJ1-5	NA	TGTGCCAGCAGCCAATACTGGGGATACAGCAATCAGCCCCAGCATTTT	CASSQYWGYSNQPQHF